The 3 T cell receptor beta chains given below trace back to one sample, sequenced in a study of T cell responses to AZD1222 COVID-19 vaccine. Libraries were prepared by immunoSEQ multiplex PCR; TCRdb keeps only in-frame clonotypes and omits some of them. The repertoire consists of roughly 100,000 clones, with around 80% occurring once and the leading ten covering more than 4.5%. This material consisted of peripheral blood, taken on day 0 of AZD1222 vaccination. The receptors here all came from an adult in good health.

This rearrangement joins TRBV4-2 to TRBJ2-5, with D possibly TRBD1 on 6 matching bases. V lost 2 bases, J lost 3 bases, and 13 bases lay in between. Looked up from germline, CDR1 is LGHNA and CDR2 is YNFKEQ. The CDR3 loop spans 15 amino acids. The CDR3: CASSQSVRTEETQYF. The DNA for the CDR3 is TGTGCCAGCAGCCAATCCGTCCGGACAGAAGAGACCCAGTACTTC.

This rearrangement joins TRBV11-2 to TRBJ2-7; 11 bases agree with TRBD1. V shed 3 bases, J shed 3 bases, and the junction held 7 bases outside the gene matches. The length of the CDR3 is 16 residues. The germline V gene encodes CDR1 SGHAT and CDR2 FQNNGV. CDR3 amino acids: CASSFKPGQGVYEQYF. The CDR3 coding sequence is TGTGCCAGCAGCTTTAAGCCGGGACAGGGGGTCTACGAGCAGTACTTC.

The V and J genes are TRBV5-1 and TRBJ1-2; D gene ambiguous. CDR1 is SGHRS, CDR2 YFSETQ, per germline. The CDR3 runs to 14 residues. The germline V and J ends were trimmed by 1 base and 3 bases, with 10 bases remaining between them. CDR3 region: CASSLLGSDYGYTF. The CDR3 DNA reads as TGCGCCAGCAGCTTGCTAGGTTCCGACTATGGCTACACCTTC.